This TCR beta chain was recovered during a study of T cell changes during pregnancy in multiple sclerosis. The data were produced by immunoSEQ multiplex PCR, yet TCRdb's version contains in-frame clones alone and is incomplete. The sample yields about 33,000 clones, around 90% seen once. The specimen was CD4+ T cells from peripheral blood mononuclear cells, collected in the third trimester of pregnancy. The TCR comes from a female donor in good health, enrolled as a control in a pregnancy study.

CDR3 nucleotide sequence: TGTGCCAGCAGTTCCGGGACAGGGGGCTCGGGCGAGCAGTACTTC. As protein: CASSSGTGGSGEQYF. V gene TRBV6-1 combines with J gene TRBJ2-7, with TRBD1 matching 12 bases. CDR3 length: 15 amino acids. Germline CDR1 reads MNHNS; CDR2 reads SASEGT. J gave up 6 bases and V 5 bases, and 8 bases lay outside the gene matches.